This T cell receptor (beta chain) stems from a study of cytomegalovirus exposure and HLA in healthy donors. Whole-study findings and limits: The study had only CMV serostatus as immune exposure information.

The PCR made use of 60 Vbeta and 13 Jbeta primers. In the original analysis: An analysis that came later counted some 81 million unique TCR beta chains, approximately 11 million shared. TCRdb keeps only in-frame clones here, not all; method: immunoSEQ multiplex PCR. That table furnishes V, J and clone size, whereas the DNA furnished D and trimming. The repertoire holds 150,000 or so clones, with approximately 80% as singletons. About this clone itself: The antigen is not known.

CDR1 and CDR2 (germline): MDHEN, SYDVKM. The CDR3 runs 14 residues. V gave up 7 bases and J gave up 1 base, with 14 bases separating them. This rearrangement joins TRBV28 to TRBJ2-7; D possibly corresponds to TRBD1 (6 bases). This clonotype originated in a young man in good health and CMV-seropositive. The specimen was PBMCs. CDR3 amino acids: CASTLGQGSYEQYF. In nucleotides, the CDR3 is TGTGCCAGCACCTTGGGGCAGGGGTCCTACGAGCAGTACTTC. Looking up the rest from reference TRBV28 and TRBJ2-7 gives the full variable domain: DVKVTQSSRYLVKRTGEKVFLECVQDMDHENMFWYRQDPGLGLRLIYFSYDVKMKEKGDIPEGYSVSREKKERFSLILESASTNQTSMYLCASTLGQGSYEQYFGPGTRLTVT.